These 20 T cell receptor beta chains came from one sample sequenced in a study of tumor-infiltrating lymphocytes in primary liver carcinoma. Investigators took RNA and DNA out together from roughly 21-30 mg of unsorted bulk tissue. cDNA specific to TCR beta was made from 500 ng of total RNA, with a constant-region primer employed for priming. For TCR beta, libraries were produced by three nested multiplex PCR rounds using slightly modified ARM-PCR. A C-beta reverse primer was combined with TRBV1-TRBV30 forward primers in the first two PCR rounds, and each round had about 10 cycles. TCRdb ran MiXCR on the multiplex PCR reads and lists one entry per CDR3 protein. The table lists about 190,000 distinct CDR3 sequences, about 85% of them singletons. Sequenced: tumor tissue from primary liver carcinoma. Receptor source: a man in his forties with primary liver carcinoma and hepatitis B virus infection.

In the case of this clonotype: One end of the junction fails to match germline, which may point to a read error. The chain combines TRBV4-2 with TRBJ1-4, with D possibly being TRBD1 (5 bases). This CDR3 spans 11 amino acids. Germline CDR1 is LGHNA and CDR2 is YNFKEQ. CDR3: CASSLGEKQVF. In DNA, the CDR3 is TGTGCCAGCAGCCTAGGGGAAAAACAGGTTTTT.

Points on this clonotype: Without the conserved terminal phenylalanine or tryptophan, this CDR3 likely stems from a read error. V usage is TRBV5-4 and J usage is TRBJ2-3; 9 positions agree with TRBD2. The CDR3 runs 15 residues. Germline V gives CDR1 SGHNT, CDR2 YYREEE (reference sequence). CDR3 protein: CASSFSGTSTYTQYI. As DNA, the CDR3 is TGTGCCAGCAGCTTCTCAGGGACTAGCACATATACGCAGTATATT.

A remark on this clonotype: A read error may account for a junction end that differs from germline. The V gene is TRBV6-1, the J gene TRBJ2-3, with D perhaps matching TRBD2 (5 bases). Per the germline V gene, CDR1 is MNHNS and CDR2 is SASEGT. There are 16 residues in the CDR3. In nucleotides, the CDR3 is TGTGCCAGCAGTGAAGCGCGGAGAGGGTTAGTTGATACGCAATATTTT. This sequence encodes CASSEARRGLVDTQYF.

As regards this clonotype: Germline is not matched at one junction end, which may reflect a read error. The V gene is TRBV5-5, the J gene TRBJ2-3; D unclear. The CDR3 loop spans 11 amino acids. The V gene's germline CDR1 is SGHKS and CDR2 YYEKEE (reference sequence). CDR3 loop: CASSFGDMQYF. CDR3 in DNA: TGTGCTAGCAGCTTTGGAGATATGCAGTATTTT.

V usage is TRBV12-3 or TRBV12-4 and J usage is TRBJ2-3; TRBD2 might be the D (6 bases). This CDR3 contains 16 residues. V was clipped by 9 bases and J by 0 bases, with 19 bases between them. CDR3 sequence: CARSIDSSGSTDTQYF. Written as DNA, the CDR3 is TGTGCCAGGAGTATAGATTCCAGCGGGAGCACAGATACGCAGTATTTT.

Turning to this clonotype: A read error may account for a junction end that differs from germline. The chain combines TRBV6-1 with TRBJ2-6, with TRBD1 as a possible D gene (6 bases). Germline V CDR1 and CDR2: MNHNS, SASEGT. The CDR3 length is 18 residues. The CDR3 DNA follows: TGTACCAGCAGTGCCAGACAGGTGCGATTCTCTGGGGCCAACTTCCTGACTTTC. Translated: CTSSARQVRFSGANFLTF.

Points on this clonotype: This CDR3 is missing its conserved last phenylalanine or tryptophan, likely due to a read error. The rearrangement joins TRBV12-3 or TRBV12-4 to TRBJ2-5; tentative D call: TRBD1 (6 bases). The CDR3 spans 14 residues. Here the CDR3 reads CTSSSNREQETQYV. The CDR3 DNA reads TGTACAAGCAGCTCCAACAGGGAACAAGAGACCCAGTACGTC.

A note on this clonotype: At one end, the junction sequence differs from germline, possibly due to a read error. The CDR3 DNA is TGTGCCAGCAGCACCAAGGGGGCTTTAAGGCAGTTTTTT. Its translation: CASSTKGALRQFF. The V gene is TRBV11-1, the J gene TRBJ2-3; TRBD1 matches at 7 bases. Germline V gene lookup returns CDR1 SGHAT and CDR2 FQDESV (reference sequence). There are 13 residues in the CDR3. Full variable domain (missing parts from reference TRBV11-1 and TRBJ2-3): EAEVAQSPRYKITEKSQAVAFWCDPISGHATLYWYRQILGQGPELLVQFQDESVVDDSQLPKDRFSAERLKGVDSTLKIQPAELGDSAMYLCASSTKGALRQFFGPGTRLTVL.

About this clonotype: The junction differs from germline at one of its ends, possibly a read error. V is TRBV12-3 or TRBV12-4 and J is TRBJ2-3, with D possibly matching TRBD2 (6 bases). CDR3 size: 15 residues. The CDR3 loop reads CVSSLESGSGRAQYF. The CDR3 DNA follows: TGTGTCAGCAGTTTAGAATCCGGCAGCGGGCGCGCGCAGTATTTT.

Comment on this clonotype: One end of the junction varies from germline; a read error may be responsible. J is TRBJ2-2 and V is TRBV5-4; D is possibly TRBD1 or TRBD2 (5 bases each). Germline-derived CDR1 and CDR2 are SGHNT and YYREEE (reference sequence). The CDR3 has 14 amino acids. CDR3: CASSPSRSPRELFF. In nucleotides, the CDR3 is TGTGCCAGCAGCCCTAGTAGGTCGCCCAGGGAGCTCTTTTTT.

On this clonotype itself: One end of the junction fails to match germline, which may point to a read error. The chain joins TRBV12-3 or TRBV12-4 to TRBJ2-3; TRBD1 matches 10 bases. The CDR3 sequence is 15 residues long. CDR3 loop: CASSTPGQGPDTQYF. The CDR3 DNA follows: TGTGCTAGCAGTACCCCGGGACAGGGGCCTGATACGCAGTATTTT.

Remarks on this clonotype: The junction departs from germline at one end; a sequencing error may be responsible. CDR3 bases: TGTGCCAGCAGCTTAGTACTAACCGTCTACGAACAGTACTTC. This codes for CASSLVLTVYEQYF. This chain links TRBV7-8 with TRBJ2-7; D remains ambiguous. Germline V gene lookup returns CDR1 SGHVS and CDR2 FQNEAQ. This CDR3 comprises 14 residues.

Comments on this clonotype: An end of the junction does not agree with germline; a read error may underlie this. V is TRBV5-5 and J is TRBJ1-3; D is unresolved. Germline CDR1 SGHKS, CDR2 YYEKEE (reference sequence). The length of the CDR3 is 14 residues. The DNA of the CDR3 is TGTGCCAGCAGCTTTTTTATCTCTGGAGACACCAAATATTTT. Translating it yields CASSFFISGDTKYF.

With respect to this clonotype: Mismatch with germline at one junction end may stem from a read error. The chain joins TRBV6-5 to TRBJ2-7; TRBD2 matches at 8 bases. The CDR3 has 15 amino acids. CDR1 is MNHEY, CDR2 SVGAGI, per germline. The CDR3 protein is CTSSSPSGRSHEQYF. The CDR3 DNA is TGTACCAGCAGTTCCCCCAGCGGGAGATCCCACGAGCAGTATTTC.

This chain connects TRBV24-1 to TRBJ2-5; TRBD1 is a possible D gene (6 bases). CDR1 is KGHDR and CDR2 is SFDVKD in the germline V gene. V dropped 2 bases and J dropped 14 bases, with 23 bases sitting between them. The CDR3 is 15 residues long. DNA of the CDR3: TGTGCCACCAGTGATTCGTACACAGGGCCTCGGGGCCGCTACTTC. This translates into CATSDSYTGPRGRYF.

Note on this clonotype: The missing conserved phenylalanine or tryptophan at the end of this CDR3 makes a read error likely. The CDR3 sequence is CSGATSSGTGELFY. For the CDR3, the DNA is TGCAGCGGTGCGACAAGCAGTGGCACCGGGGAGCTGTTTTAT. The chain combines TRBV29-1 with TRBJ2-2; D gene uncertain. Trimming stripped 7 bases from V and 4 bases from J, with 16 bases between. Germline V CDR1 and CDR2: SQVTM, ANQGSEA. This CDR3 has 14 amino acids.

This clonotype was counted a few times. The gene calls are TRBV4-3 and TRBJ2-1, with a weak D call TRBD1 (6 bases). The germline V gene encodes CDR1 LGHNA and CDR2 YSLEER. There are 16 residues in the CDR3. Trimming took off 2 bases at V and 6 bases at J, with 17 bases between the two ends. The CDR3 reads CASSQFTSGQLNEQFF. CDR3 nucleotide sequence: TGCGCCAGCAGCCAATTTACGTCAGGACAGCTCAATGAGCAGTTCTTC.

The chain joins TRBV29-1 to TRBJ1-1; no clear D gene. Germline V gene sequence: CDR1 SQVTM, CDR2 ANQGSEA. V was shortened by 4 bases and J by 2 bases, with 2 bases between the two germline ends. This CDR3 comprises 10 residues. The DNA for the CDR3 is TGCAGCGTTGCAAACACTGAAGCTTTCTTT. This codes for CSVANTEAFF.

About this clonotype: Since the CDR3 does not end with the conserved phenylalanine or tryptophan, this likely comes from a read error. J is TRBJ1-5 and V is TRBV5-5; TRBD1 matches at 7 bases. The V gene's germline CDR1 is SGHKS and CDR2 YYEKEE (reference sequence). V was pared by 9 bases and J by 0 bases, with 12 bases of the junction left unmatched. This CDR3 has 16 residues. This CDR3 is CANSSGQTISNQPQHL. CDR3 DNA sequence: TGTGCCAATAGCTCGGGACAGACGATTAGCAATCAGCCCCAGCATTTG.

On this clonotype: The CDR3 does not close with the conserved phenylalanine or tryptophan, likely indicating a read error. The CDR3 DNA sequence: TGTGTCAGCAGCCCTAGGACAGTGTTGGGGTACAATGAGCAGTTCTTG. This sequence encodes CVSSPRTVLGYNEQFL. The chain has TRBV14 and TRBJ2-1; tentative D call: TRBD1 (6 bases). Germline CDR1 reads SGHDN; CDR2 reads FVKESK. The CDR3 has 16 amino acids.